This TCR beta chain was sequenced in a study of T cell responses to AZD1222 COVID-19 vaccine. As to this clone: Its antigen is not known.

Clones were read by immunoSEQ multiplex PCR, and TCRdb kept only the in-frame ones, dropping some. The table includes some 150,000 clones, roughly 90% detected once. Study outcomes and limitations: The donor cohort was predominantly white British with a female majority, and clonal diversity may have been underestimated. Nearly half of unique spike-specific TCRs reportedly avoided B.1.351 and B.1.1.7 mutated regions.

Second-dose groups at about 4 or about 12 weeks were pooled. Trimming took 6 bases from V and 8 from J, leaving 19 bases between them. The CDR3 length is 14 residues. The germline gives CDR1 LNHDA, CDR2 SQIVND (reference sequence). The rearrangement uses TRBV19 and TRBJ1-2; D is perhaps TRBD1 (6 bases). This receptor was obtained from an adult who received the AZD1222 COVID-19 vaccine. Sequenced material: peripheral blood, taken 28 days after the second AZD1222 dose. CDR3 bases: TGTGCCAGTAGAACCGACAGGACCGTGGAGGGCTACACCTTC. Encoded protein: CASRTDRTVEGYTF.